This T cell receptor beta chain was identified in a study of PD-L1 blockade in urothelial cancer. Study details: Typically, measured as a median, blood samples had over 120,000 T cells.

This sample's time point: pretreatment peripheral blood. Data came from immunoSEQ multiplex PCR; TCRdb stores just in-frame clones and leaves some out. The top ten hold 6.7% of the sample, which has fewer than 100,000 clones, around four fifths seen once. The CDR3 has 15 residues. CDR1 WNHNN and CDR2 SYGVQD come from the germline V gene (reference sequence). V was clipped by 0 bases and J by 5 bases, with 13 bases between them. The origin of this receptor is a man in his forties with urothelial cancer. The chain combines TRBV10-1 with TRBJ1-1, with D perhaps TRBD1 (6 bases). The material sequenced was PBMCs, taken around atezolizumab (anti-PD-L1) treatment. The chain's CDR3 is CASSESRGGGTEAFF. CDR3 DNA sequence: TGCGCCAGCAGTGAGTCAAGGGGGGGTGGTACTGAAGCTTTCTTT.